This T cell receptor beta chain was retrieved from a study of blood T cells in healthy people across ages. Study conclusions and caveats: Estimates of diversity drawn from one million T cells were considered underestimates. Unsorted PBMCs ruled out conclusive naive versus antigen-experienced comparison.

With each sample, at least 5 micrograms of total RNA were extracted. Concerning this clonotype: The antigen remains undetermined. At one end the junction does not follow the germline gene, possibly because of a read error.

Through a sample-barcoded 5' primer and a J-beta primer mix, a second PCR was run for roughly 7 to 11 cycles. TCRdb re-called the 5' RACE reads with MiXCR, one entry per CDR3 protein. The data show around 1.5 million distinct CDR3 sequences, 35% to 45% seen once. The CDR3 covers 15 residues. The origin of this receptor is a woman aged 18-29 years in good health. The chain links TRBV12-3 or TRBV12-4 to TRBJ2-1; 14 bases fit TRBD2. Specimen: blood. The CDR3 DNA is TGTACCAGCAGGCCGACTAGCGGGGGGGCAAATGAGCAGTTCTTC. Its protein is CTSRPTSGGANEQFF.